This T cell receptor beta chain comes out of a study of T cell responses to AZD1222 COVID-19 vaccine. Overall study findings and caveats: Donors were largely white British and mainly female; clonal diversity was possibly underestimated.

To note about this clone: No antigen is known for it.

Combined were second doses at about 4 or about 12 weeks. The method was immunoSEQ multiplex PCR; TCRdb's version includes in-frame clones alone and lacks a portion of them. The sample holds roughly 120,000 clones, more than 70% seen once. Germline V gene lookup returns CDR1 KGHSH and CDR2 LQKENI. V was shortened by 3 bases and J by 6 bases, with 8 bases between the two germline ends. The CDR3 runs to 12 residues. The chain couples TRBV18 to TRBJ1-2; no clear D. This receptor was identified in an adult who received the AZD1222 COVID-19 vaccine. The specimen comprised peripheral blood, sampled 28 days after the second AZD1222 dose. The CDR3 reads CASSPAQNGYTF. The CDR3 nucleotides are TGTGCCAGCTCACCGGCCCAAAATGGCTACACCTTC.